What follows are 28 T cell receptor beta chains derived from one specimen sequenced in a study of T cells in Graves' hyperthyroidism and ophthalmopathy. Using RNA transcripts as the source, TCR beta CDR3 regions were amplified. The HTBI set primed first-round TCR CDR3 RT-PCR. TCRdb re-analysed the multiplex PCR reads in MiXCR, keeping a single row per CDR3 protein. The profile covers approximately 590,000 distinct CDR3 sequences, with 15% to 17% appearing a single time and around 7.3% taken by the ten largest. The sequenced sample was blood. The receptors originated from a woman aged 30 to 39 with Graves' hyperthyroidism.

Of note for this clonotype: At one of its ends the junction is not consistent with the germline gene, which may arise from a read error. Here the CDR3 reads CANSWGLAGEGTHEQFF. The CDR3, as DNA: TGTGCCAACAGCTGGGGACTAGCGGGAGAGGGGACGCATGAGCAGTTCTTC. V is TRBV11-3 and J is TRBJ2-1; 14 bases agree with TRBD2. This CDR3 is 17 amino acids long. Germline values: CDR1 SGHNT, CDR2 YENEEA.

This clonotype was counted at least ten times. The rearrangement uses TRBV5-6 and TRBJ1-1, with D tentatively TRBD1 (5 bases). This CDR3 spans 14 amino acids. V lost 3 bases, J lost 1 base, and 10 bases lay in between. The germline V gene encodes CDR1 SGHDT and CDR2 YYEEEE. This chain's CDR3 is CASSWDPGNTEAFF. CDR3 DNA sequence: TGTGCCAGCAGCTGGGACCCAGGGAACACTGAAGCTTTCTTT.

The chain uses TRBV19 and TRBJ2-7; D not resolved. The CDR3 length is 12 residues. Germline-derived CDR1 and CDR2 are LNHDA and SQIVND (reference sequence). V shed 3 bases and J shed 8 bases, with 11 bases lying between them. CDR3 protein: CASSIADGQQYF. Here the CDR3 DNA reads TGTGCCAGTAGTATTGCGGACGGGCAGCAGTACTTC.

This clonotype was observed many times. J is TRBJ2-1 and V is TRBV2; the match to TRBD2 covers 9 bases. V lost 6 bases, J lost 10 bases, and 1 base stayed unmatched. CDR1 SNHLY and CDR2 FYNNEI come from the germline V gene. The CDR3 is made up of 11 amino acids. The CDR3 DNA reads as TGTGCCAGCAGCCTAGCGGGGGAGCAGTTCTTC. This gives the protein CASSLAGEQFF.

In this sample, this clonotype turned up many times. The chain employs TRBV10-3 and TRBJ2-4; 15 bases are shared with TRBD2. V was clipped by 6 bases and J by 1 base; unmatched bases: 4. The CDR3 has 17 amino acids. CDR1 is ENHRY and CDR2 is SYGVKD in the germline V gene. In DNA form, the CDR3 reads TGTGCCATCAGGGGGACTAGCGGGAGGAGTGCCAAAAACATTCAGTACTTC. This gives the protein CAIRGTSGRSAKNIQYF.

This clonotype showed up just a few times. The chain is built from TRBV12-5 and TRBJ2-3; 7 bases match TRBD2. After removal of 6 bases from V and 7 bases from J, the junction contained 7 bases not matched to a gene. This CDR3 region has 13 residues. CDR1 and CDR2 from the germline V gene are LGHNT and FRNRAP. CDR3 in DNA: TGTGCTAGTGGCGGGGGGAATATGTATACGCAGTATTTT. Translating it yields CASGGGNMYTQYF.

This clonotype was counted at least ten times. This chain uses TRBV7-3 with TRBJ2-5; the D gene is possibly TRBD2 (5 bases). Trimming shortened V by 5 bases and J by 5 bases, and 18 bases separated the two germline ends. There are 15 residues in the CDR3. Germline assignment: CDR1 SGHTA and CDR2 FQGTGA. The CDR3 DNA reads TGTGCCAGCAGCCCGTCCGCAGGCGCTAGCGAGACCCAGTACTTC. As protein: CASSPSAGASETQYF.

This sequence joins TRBV29-1 and TRBJ1-1, with D perhaps TRBD1 (5 bases). Trimming took 6 bases from V and 2 from J, leaving 13 bases between them. CDR1 is SQVTM and CDR2 is ANQGSEA in the germline V gene. The CDR3 is made up of 13 amino acids. The CDR3 sequence: CSVGMGVNTEAFF. CDR3 nucleotides: TGCAGCGTCGGAATGGGGGTTAACACTGAAGCTTTCTTT. Drawing the rest from reference TRBV29-1 and TRBJ1-1, the complete variable domain is SAVISQKPSRDICQRGTSLTIQCQVDSQVTMMFWYRQQPGQSLTLIATANQGSEATYESGFVIDKFPISRPNLTFSTLTVSNMSPEDSSIYLCSVGMGVNTEAFFGQGTRLTVV.

The table lists this clonotype with a few counts. This rearrangement joins TRBV18 to TRBJ2-5; weak D call: TRBD1 (5 bases). The CDR3 covers 15 residues. Between the trimmed V and J ends, which lost 3 bases and 4 bases, there was a span of 15 bases. Germline loops: CDR1 KGHSH, CDR2 LQKENI. CDR3: CASSPMTDRLETQYF. The CDR3, as DNA: TGTGCCAGCTCACCGATGACAGACCGTCTAGAGACCCAGTACTTC. Based on the CDR3 plus reference TRBV18 and TRBJ2-5, the full variable domain is NAGVMQNPRHLVRRRGQEARLRCSPMKGHSHVYWYRQLPEEGLKFMVYLQKENIIDESGMPKERFSAEFPKEGPSILRIQQVVRGDSAAYFCASSPMTDRLETQYFGPGTRLLVL.

This clonotype was counted ten times or more. This chain connects TRBV4-1 to TRBJ1-1, with D unclear. The germline CDR1 and CDR2 sequences are MGHRA and YSYEKL. The germline V and J ends were trimmed by 2 bases and 0 bases, with 4 bases remaining between them. The CDR3 sequence is 13 residues long. CDR3 bases: TGCGCCAGCAGCCAATGGGTGAACACTGAAGCTTTCTTT. It encodes CASSQWVNTEAFF.

This clonotype was picked up a small number of times. V gene TRBV19 combines with J gene TRBJ1-1; 8 nucleotides line up with TRBD1. The CDR3 loop spans 14 amino acids. Trimming removed 5 bases from V and 4 bases from J; junction bases left unmatched: 6. Germline loops: CDR1 LNHDA, CDR2 SQIVND (reference sequence). DNA of the CDR3: TGTGCCAGTAGTGCAGGGGGCCAGGTCACTGAAGCTTTCTTT. This sequence encodes CASSAGGQVTEAFF. The full variable domain, its missing parts supplied by reference TRBV19 and TRBJ1-1, is DGGITQSPKYLFRKEGQNVTLSCEQNLNHDAMYWYRQDPGQGLRLIYYSQIVNDFQKGDIAEGYSVSREKKESFPLTVTSAQKNPTAFYLCASSAGGQVTEAFFGQGTRLTVV.

In its sample, this clonotype was seen many times. The V gene is TRBV6-2 or TRBV6-3, the J gene TRBJ2-7; 7 nucleotides match TRBD2. From germline, CDR1 is MNHEY and CDR2 SVGEGT. The CDR3 length is 12 residues. With V trimmed by 10 bases and J by 9 bases, 12 bases remained unmatched. CDR3 sequence: CATSGKTYWQYF. DNA for the CDR3: TGTGCCACGAGCGGGAAGACCTACTGGCAGTACTTC.

The chain links TRBV6-2 or TRBV6-3 to TRBJ2-2; tentative D call: TRBD2 (6 bases). Germline lookup yields CDR1 MNHEY and CDR2 SVGEGT. This CDR3 contains 16 residues. V lost 4 bases and J lost 0, with 12 bases in between. CDR3 coding DNA: TGTGCCAGCAGTTTTCTGCGGGGTACGAACACCGGGGAGCTGTTTTTT. Translation: CASSFLRGTNTGELFF.

This clonotype was recorded many times. V is TRBV20-1 and J is TRBJ2-3; the D is unclear. The CDR3 is 15 amino acids. Trimming removed 0 bases at V and 2 bases at J, with 12 bases between. Per the germline V gene, CDR1 is DFQATT and CDR2 is SNEGSKA (reference sequence). The CDR3 DNA reads as TGCAGTGCTAGAGACCCGTTTTCCTCCACAGATACGCAGTATTTT. Protein product: CSARDPFSSTDTQYF.

The rearrangement uses TRBV6-1 and TRBJ2-3; D not resolved. Trimming left V 5 bases short and J 1 base short, with 7 bases between. Germline assignment: CDR1 MNHNS and CDR2 SASEGT. The CDR3 consists of 13 residues. The CDR3 DNA reads as TGTGCCAGCAGTCGGACCCGCACAGATACGCAGTATTTT. Encoded protein: CASSRTRTDTQYF.

V usage is TRBV20-1 and J usage is TRBJ2-4; 7 bases fit TRBD1. V was clipped by 0 bases and J by 9 bases; unmatched bases: 8. Germline lookup yields CDR1 DFQATT and CDR2 SNEGSKA (reference sequence). The CDR3 runs 14 residues. The CDR3 nucleotides are TGCAGTGCTAGAGATCCGGGTGCAGGGGGCATTCAGTACTTC. It translates to CSARDPGAGGIQYF.

This clonotype came up a few times. V gene TRBV28 combines with J gene TRBJ1-4, with no clear D. Germline V gene lookup returns CDR1 MDHEN and CDR2 SYDVKM. The CDR3 sequence is 12 residues long. The germline V and J ends were trimmed by 1 base and 6 bases, with 3 bases remaining between them. CDR3 amino acids: CASSLSDEKLFF. CDR3 DNA: TGTGCCAGCAGTTTATCGGATGAAAAACTGTTTTTT.

There are many counts of this clonotype. The chain employs TRBV10-3 and TRBJ1-1; D remains ambiguous. Trimming took 3 bases from V and 0 from J, leaving 11 bases between them. Germline assignment: CDR1 ENHRY and CDR2 SYGVKD. This CDR3 spans 15 amino acids. The CDR3 spells CAISDRESVNTEAFF. In DNA, the CDR3 is TGTGCCATCAGTGATCGCGAAAGTGTGAACACTGAAGCTTTCTTT.

This clonotype was seen only once. This sequence joins TRBV20-1 and TRBJ2-7; D is ambiguous. The CDR3 spans 10 residues. V was shortened by 3 bases and J by 7 bases, with 7 bases between the two germline ends. Germline V CDR1 and CDR2: DFQATT, SNEGSKA (reference sequence). Here the CDR3 reads CSASLEEQYF. In DNA form, the CDR3 reads TGCAGTGCTAGTCTCGAGGAGCAGTACTTC.

This clonotype was seen many times. The CDR3 sequence is CAISESGDGYTF. For the CDR3, the DNA is TGTGCCATCAGTGAGTCAGGTGACGGCTACACCTTC. J is TRBJ1-2 and V is TRBV10-3; D is uncertain. The V and J ends lost 0 bases and 8 bases respectively, with 7 bases between them. This CDR3 comprises 12 residues. Per germline, CDR1 ENHRY and CDR2 SYGVKD.

The V and J genes are TRBV11-2 and TRBJ1-2; 7 nucleotides agree with TRBD1. CDR1 is SGHAT, CDR2 FQNNGV, per germline. J lost 8 bases, V lost 5 bases, and 8 bases had no gene match. CDR3 size: 13 residues. For the CDR3, the DNA is TGTGCCAGCAGCCCTTGGGACAGCGGGGGCTACACCTTC. Its translation: CASSPWDSGGYTF.

This clonotype was observed many times. The rearrangement links TRBV7-2 to TRBJ2-7; D is possibly TRBD1 or TRBD2 (5 bases each). Trimming took 1 base from V and 5 from J, leaving 15 bases between them. Germline assignment: CDR1 SGHTA and CDR2 FQGNSA. The CDR3 consists of 15 residues. CDR3 amino acids: CASSLGTGLGDEQYF. In DNA, the CDR3 is TGTGCCAGCAGCTTAGGCACTGGGCTGGGGGACGAGCAGTACTTC.

This clonotype was counted only a few times. V gene TRBV6-5 combines with J gene TRBJ2-1; the D gene is possibly TRBD1 (6 bases). This CDR3 has 14 amino acids. Germline assignment: CDR1 MNHEY and CDR2 SVGAGI. V was cut by 6 bases and J by 7 bases, with 16 bases left in between. The CDR3 bases are TGTGCCAGCAGCTACAATGGGCAGGGGAATGAGCAGTTCTTC. Its translation is CASSYNGQGNEQFF.

This clonotype was found a few times. The chain links TRBV6-1 to TRBJ1-1; 8 bases fit TRBD1. V lost 5 bases to trimming and J lost 10 bases; unmatched junction nucleotides: 6. The CDR3 spans 12 residues. The germline V gene encodes CDR1 MNHNS and CDR2 SASEGT. This CDR3 is CASSRGQVGAFF. The CDR3 nucleotides read TGTGCCAGCAGTCGGGGACAGGTTGGAGCTTTCTTT.

This clonotype showed up many times. V usage is TRBV7-2 and J usage is TRBJ2-7; D not certain. The germline gives CDR1 SGHTA, CDR2 FQGNSA. V dropped 2 bases and J dropped 6 bases, with 11 bases sitting between them. CDR3 length: 13 amino acids. CDR3 nucleotide sequence: TGTGCCAGCAGCTTAAGCCCGTCTGCCGAGCAGTACTTC. Protein sequence: CASSLSPSAEQYF.

This clonotype was found many times. CDR3 nucleotide sequence: TGTGCCAGCAGCTTATTCCCAGGGACCCAATACGAGCAGTACTTC. It is translated as CASSLFPGTQYEQYF. The chain combines TRBV7-2 with TRBJ2-7; tentatively, D is TRBD1 or TRBD2 (5 bases each). This CDR3 region has 15 residues. Germline values: CDR1 SGHTA, CDR2 FQGNSA. V was shortened by 2 bases and J by 4 bases, with 15 bases between the two germline ends.

In this sample, this clonotype turned up many times. V usage is TRBV5-4 and J usage is TRBJ1-1, with 8 nucleotides matching TRBD1. J was trimmed by 5 bases and V by 0 bases; bases with no gene match: 3. This CDR3 region has 14 residues. The germline gives CDR1 SGHNT, CDR2 YYREEE (reference sequence). The CDR3 DNA reads as TGTGCCAGCAGCTTGGACAGGGGGAAGACTGAAGCTTTCTTT. This sequence encodes CASSLDRGKTEAFF.

Concerning this clonotype itself: A much more abundant neighbour one base away suggests this may be a read error. Because it lacks the conserved phenylalanine or tryptophan at the end, this CDR3 is likely a read error. V gene TRBV2 combines with J gene TRBJ1-3; a weak D match, TRBD1 (6 bases). The CDR3 extends over 15 amino acids. The V and J ends lost 5 bases and 0 bases respectively, with 11 bases between them. The germline gives CDR1 SNHLY, CDR2 FYNNEI. The CDR3 bases are TGTGCCAGCAGTCCAGGGGTCAGCTCTGGAAACACCATATATTCT. This codes for CASSPGVSSGNTIYS.